This T cell receptor (beta chain) derives from a study of T cells in narcolepsy. The data were produced by immunoSEQ multiplex PCR, yet TCRdb's version contains in-frame clones alone and is incomplete. This sample carries tens of thousands of clones, roughly four fifths of them seen once, and the ten largest clones take 0.55% to 0.75%. The CDR3 is 17 residues long. The germline gives CDR1 LNHDA, CDR2 SQIVND (reference sequence). Trimming removed 4 bases from V and 5 bases from J; junction bases left unmatched: 10. The chain combines TRBV19 with TRBJ2-2, with 10 bases identical to TRBD2. Sequencing used CD45RA- memory CD4+ T cells from PBMCs. The clonotype comes from a human donor with narcolepsy. DNA for the CDR3: TGTGCCAGTAGTACCCTTACTAGCGGGATATCTACCGGGGAGCTGTTTTTT. This gives the protein CASSTLTSGISTGELFF.